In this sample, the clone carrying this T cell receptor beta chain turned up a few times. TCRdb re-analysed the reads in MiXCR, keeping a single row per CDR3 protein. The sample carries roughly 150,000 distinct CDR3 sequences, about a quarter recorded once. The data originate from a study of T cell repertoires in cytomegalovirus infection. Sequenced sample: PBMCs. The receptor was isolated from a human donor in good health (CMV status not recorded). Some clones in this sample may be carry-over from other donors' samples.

The DNA of the CDR3 is TGTGCCAGCAGTTTAGGGGGGGATTGGGCTGAAGCTTTCTTT. Residues: CASSLGGDWAEAFF. The chain uses TRBV28 and TRBJ1-1, with D perhaps matching TRBD1 (5 bases). Trimming pared 2 bases from V and 6 bases from J, leaving 13 bases between. Looked up from germline, CDR1 is MDHEN and CDR2 is SYDVKM. This CDR3 has 14 amino acids.